Following are 21 T cell receptor beta chains from one sample sequenced in a study of early stage breast cancer tumors. Using immunoSEQ multiplex PCR, the repertoire was profiled, and TCRdb retains in-frame clones only, with some absent. In the table there are 70,000 or so clones, less than 90% of which are singletons. The source material was blood. These receptor sequences come from a person aged 35-55 years with breast cancer.

The V and J genes are TRBV28 and TRBJ2-5, with TRBD2 identical over 10 bases. Germline V gene data show CDR1 as MDHEN and CDR2 as SYDVKM. J was trimmed by 1 base and V by 6 bases; bases with no gene match: 8. This CDR3 has 16 residues. CDR3 sequence (DNA): TGTGCCAGCAGCCAAACACTAGCGGGGATCCAAGAGACCCAGTACTTC. Residues: CASSQTLAGIQETQYF.

The chain employs TRBV29-1 and TRBJ1-5; weak D call: TRBD1 (5 bases). CDR3 size: 13 residues. Germline CDR1 is SQVTM and CDR2 is ANQGSEA. Between the trimmed V and J ends, which lost 4 bases and 1 base, there was a span of 8 bases. The CDR3 sequence is CSVVWGSNQPQHF. CDR3 nucleotides: TGCAGCGTTGTGTGGGGGAGCAATCAGCCCCAGCATTTT.

The rearrangement links TRBV11-2 to TRBJ1-3, with unresolved D. V was pared by 4 bases and J by 4 bases, with 11 bases between. This CDR3 contains 14 residues. Germline CDR1 is SGHAT and CDR2 is FQNNGV. CDR3: CASSSPGQGNTIYF. The CDR3 DNA reads TGTGCCAGCAGCTCCCCGGGCCAAGGAAACACCATATATTTT.

The genes are TRBV5-1 and TRBJ2-3, with 8 bases matching TRBD1. Germline V gives CDR1 SGHRS, CDR2 YFSETQ. The J segment lost 0 bases and the V segment lost 0 bases, leaving 12 bases of the junction unmatched. The length of the CDR3 is 19 residues. CDR3 DNA: TGCGCCAGCAGCTTGGCCCTCCAGGGGGCGGACCTAAGCACAGATACGCAGTATTTT. Its translation: CASSLALQGADLSTDTQYF.

The genes are TRBV7-9 and TRBJ1-4, with D hard to call. CDR1 and CDR2 from the germline V gene are SEHNR and FQNEAQ (reference sequence). This CDR3 contains 12 residues. The ends were cut back, 8 bases at V and 7 bases at J, with 11 bases in the middle. This CDR3 reads CASSLGGEKLFF. Written as DNA, the CDR3 is TGTGCCAGCTCCCTCGGAGGTGAAAAACTGTTTTTT. Full variable domain (remainder filled in from reference TRBV7-9 and TRBJ1-4): DTGVSQNPRHKITKRGQNVTFRCDPISEHNRLYWYRQTLGQGPEFLTYFQNEAQLEKSRLLSDRFSAERPKGSFSTLEIQRTEQGDSAMYLCASSLGGEKLFFGSGTQLSVL.

The chain couples TRBV6-5 to TRBJ1-1; D gene uncertain. The CDR3 covers 15 residues. Trimming shortened V by 4 bases and J by 3 bases, and 15 bases separated the two germline ends. The germline V gene encodes CDR1 MNHEY and CDR2 SVGAGI. This chain's CDR3 is CASSSSDGSYTEAFF. The CDR3 nucleotides are TGTGCCAGCAGTTCCTCGGACGGATCTTACACTGAAGCTTTCTTT.

The gene calls are TRBV28 and TRBJ2-4, with 13 positions matching TRBD2. In germline, CDR1 is MDHEN, CDR2 SYDVKM. The CDR3 extends over 17 amino acids. J lost 0 bases, V lost 5 bases, and 4 bases had no gene match. The CDR3 DNA is TGTGCCAGCAGTCCGGGACTAGCGGGAACAGCCAAAAACATTCAGTACTTC. It specifies CASSPGLAGTAKNIQYF. Full variable domain (missing parts from reference TRBV28 and TRBJ2-4): DVKVTQSSRYLVKRTGEKVFLECVQDMDHENMFWYRQDPGLGLRLIYFSYDVKMKEKGDIPEGYSVSREKKERFSLILESASTNQTSMYLCASSPGLAGTAKNIQYFGAGTRLSVL.

This rearrangement joins TRBV30 to TRBJ2-2, with a weak D call TRBD2 (5 bases). V lost 3 bases to trimming and J lost 6 bases, with 14 bases between them. Germline loops: CDR1 GTSNPN, CDR2 SVGIG (reference sequence). The CDR3 covers 14 residues. The CDR3 DNA sequence: TGTGCCTGGAGCGGAACCCTGAGGGCCGGGGAGCTGTTTTTT. Translated, it gives CAWSGTLRAGELFF.

This clone was detected only a few times. This chain joins TRBV10-3 and TRBJ2-5, with D possibly matching TRBD2 (5 bases). V was cut by 2 bases and J by 6 bases, with 10 bases left in between. This CDR3 spans 13 amino acids. CDR1 is ENHRY, CDR2 SYGVKD, per germline. The CDR3 spells CAISEGEGKTQYF. CDR3 DNA: TGTGCCATCAGTGAGGGTGAGGGAAAGACCCAGTACTTC.

The chain uses TRBV7-6 and TRBJ1-3, with a weak D call TRBD1 (5 bases). The germline gives CDR1 SGHVS, CDR2 FNYEAQ. V was shortened by 3 bases and J by 6 bases, with 6 bases between the two germline ends. This CDR3 comprises 12 residues. DNA of the CDR3: TGTGCCAGCAGCTTGACAGAAAACACCATATATTTT. Translated, it gives CASSLTENTIYF.

This clone has just a few counts. The chain has TRBV4-2 and TRBJ1-2; 9 bases line up with TRBD1. The CDR3 covers 14 residues. Per the germline V gene, CDR1 is LGHNA and CDR2 is YNFKEQ. The V gene end was trimmed by 3 bases and the J gene end by 7 bases; junction bases not matched to a gene: 6. The CDR3 protein is CASSHRDRESGYTF. CDR3 DNA sequence: TGTGCCAGCAGCCATCGGGACAGGGAGAGTGGCTACACCTTC.

V is TRBV6-6 and J is TRBJ1-2; 7 bases fit TRBD1. In germline, CDR1 is MNHNY, CDR2 SVGAGI (reference sequence). The V and J ends lost 0 bases and 6 bases, in that order; junction bases with no gene match: 7. The CDR3 has 15 amino acids. This CDR3 is CASSYSQGVFDGYTF. The CDR3 nucleotides read TGTGCCAGCAGTTACTCGCAGGGGGTTTTCGATGGCTACACCTTC.

The chain is built from TRBV2 and TRBJ1-2, with a weak D call TRBD1 (5 bases). The V gene lost 7 bases and the J gene lost 4 bases, with 13 bases spanning the gap. Germline CDR1 and CDR2: SNHLY and FYNNEI. This CDR3 contains 13 residues. As DNA, the CDR3 is TGTGCCAGCAATTCGGACACATCCTATGGCTACACCTTC. This translates into CASNSDTSYGYTF.

This clone was seen just once. CDR3: CSARGPYEQYF. The CDR3 DNA follows: TGCAGTGCTAGAGGGCCTTACGAGCAGTACTTC. The chain has TRBV20-1 and TRBJ2-7; D remains unclear. The V end lost 1 base, the J end lost 4 bases, and 5 bases lay between the germline ends. The germline CDR1 and CDR2 sequences are DFQATT and SNEGSKA (reference sequence). This CDR3 is built from 11 residues.

The count of this clone is one. This chain connects TRBV28 to TRBJ2-5; 14 bases match TRBD2. Germline-derived CDR1 and CDR2 are MDHEN and SYDVKM. Germline trimming cut 6 bases from V and 1 base from J; bases unmatched to any gene: 7. This CDR3 spans 17 amino acids. The CDR3 bases are TGTGCCAGCAGCCCGGGACTAGCGGGGGCGTTCCAAGAGACCCAGTACTTC. Its protein product is CASSPGLAGAFQETQYF.

This chain joins TRBV5-1 and TRBJ2-1, with D unresolved. This CDR3 is built from 13 residues. The V gene's germline CDR1 is SGHRS and CDR2 YFSETQ. Trimming pared 0 bases from V and 6 bases from J, leaving 7 bases between. CDR3 region: CASSLGPGNEQFF. The DNA for the CDR3 is TGCGCCAGCAGCTTGGGCCCGGGCAATGAGCAGTTCTTC.

J is TRBJ1-1 and V is TRBV5-1; D possibly corresponds to TRBD1 (6 bases). The germline V and J ends were trimmed by 4 bases and 0 bases, with 10 bases remaining between them. Germline CDR1 SGHRS, CDR2 YFSETQ. The CDR3 loop spans 14 amino acids. CDR3: CASSQTGLNTEAFF. DNA of the CDR3: TGCGCCAGCAGCCAAACAGGGTTGAACACTGAAGCTTTCTTT.

V and J are TRBV5-6 and TRBJ2-1, with unresolved D. The V end lost 0 bases, the J end lost 0 bases, and 7 bases lay between the germline ends. CDR3 length: 15 residues. The germline V gene has CDR1 SGHDT and CDR2 YYEEEE. The CDR3 protein is CASSLDWSSYNEQFF. The CDR3 nucleotides read TGTGCCAGCAGCTTGGACTGGAGCTCCTACAATGAGCAGTTCTTC.

This chain connects TRBV29-1 to TRBJ1-1, with D unclear. Germline lookup yields CDR1 SQVTM and CDR2 ANQGSEA. With 7 bases removed from V and 4 bases from J, the gap between germline ends came to 13 bases. The CDR3 length is 12 residues. CDR3 coding DNA: TGCAGCGAAAGGGTTTATGGCACTGAAGCTTTCTTT. It is translated as CSERVYGTEAFF.

This chain uses TRBV5-8 with TRBJ1-5; D unresolved. Germline assignment: CDR1 SGHTS and CDR2 YDEGEE. There are 15 residues in the CDR3. V was trimmed by 0 bases and J by 3 bases, leaving 10 bases between them. The DNA for the CDR3 is TGTGCCAGCAGCTTGGGGAAATTGCACAATCAGCCCCAGCATTTT. It yields the protein CASSLGKLHNQPQHF.

This sequence joins TRBV6-9 and TRBJ2-7, with D possibly TRBD2 on 5 matching bases. The CDR3 covers 13 residues. CDR1 and CDR2 from the germline V gene are MNHGY and SVAAGI. The V end lost 6 bases, the J end lost 2 bases, and 11 bases lay between the germline ends. Written as DNA, the CDR3 is TGTGCCAGCAGACTAAAGGGAGCCTACGAGCAGTACTTC. Encoded protein: CASRLKGAYEQYF.